A single TCR beta chain is shown here with its context. No antigen is known for it. This sample was taken from a study of healthy donors' naive CD4 and CD8 T cells. Study-wide context: A new alpha primer set targeted every functional IMGT alpha variant. General observations from the study: Naive CD4+ and CD8+ cells reportedly differed in usage of most V and J genes.

Each TCR library used 450 to 600 ng of total RNA and a linear amplification protocol. Using its own MiXCR run on the reads, TCRdb lists one record per CDR3 protein. The data contain about 180,000 distinct CDR3 sequences, about four fifths of them singletons. CDR3 size: 19 residues. Sequenced: naive CD4+ and CD8+ T cells sorted from blood, pooled from several donors. This receptor was obtained from a pool of human donors in good health; the sample pools cells from several healthy donors. J is TRBJ1-1 and V is TRBV21-1; no check of the table's D call, TRBD1, against the DNA was made. TRBV21-1 constitutes a pseudogene. The CDR3 coding sequence is TGTGCCAGCAGCAGATATGCGTCAAGGGACAAGTACATGAACACTGAAGCTTTCTTT. It yields the protein CASSRYASRDKYMNTEAFF.